The 5 T cell receptor beta chains presented below share a single source sample, sequenced in a study of blood T cell repertoires in COVID-19. The table came from immunoSEQ multiplex PCR; TCRdb's copy has only in-frame clones and leaves some out. The table lists about 140,000 clones, approximately 73% of them singletons. The sequencing sample was made of peripheral blood. Receptors were obtained from a man aged 55 to 69 with acute or convalescent COVID-19.

The genes are TRBV6-6 and TRBJ1-2; TRBD1 matches at 9 bases. This CDR3 comprises 12 residues. V lost 6 bases and J lost 8; bases outside the gene matches: 4. In germline, CDR1 is MNHNY, CDR2 SVGAGI (reference sequence). The CDR3 DNA sequence: TGTGCCAGCAGAACAGGGGGCGACGGCTACACCTTC. This gives the protein CASRTGGDGYTF.

The chain couples TRBV27 to TRBJ1-6, with D tentatively TRBD1 (5 bases). CDR3 length: 15 amino acids. Germline lookup yields CDR1 MNHEY and CDR2 SMNVEV (reference sequence). Trimming cost V 0 bases and J 7 bases, with 10 bases left between them. CDR3 protein: CASSLSSQGNSPLHF. The CDR3 DNA reads as TGTGCCAGCAGTTTATCATCCCAGGGAAATTCACCCCTCCACTTT.

CDR3 nucleotide sequence: TGTGCCAGCAGCTCAGACAGGGGAGAGCAGTACTTC. It translates to CASSSDRGEQYF. This rearrangement joins TRBV5-6 to TRBJ2-7, with TRBD1 matching 8 bases. The V gene's germline CDR1 is SGHDT and CDR2 YYEEEE. The CDR3 extends over 12 amino acids. Trimming removed 3 bases from V and 7 bases from J; junction bases left unmatched: 3.

V usage is TRBV5-1 and J usage is TRBJ2-3, with D possibly matching TRBD2 (6 bases). This CDR3 region has 15 residues. The V gene's germline CDR1 is SGHRS and CDR2 YFSETQ. V was pared by 5 bases and J by 3 bases, with 16 bases between. The CDR3 protein is CASSRDWGVTDTQYF. The CDR3 nucleotides are TGCGCCAGCAGTAGAGATTGGGGGGTTACAGATACGCAGTATTTT.

This clone was observed a single time. V and J are TRBV30 and TRBJ1-4, with unresolved D. Germline CDR1 is GTSNPN and CDR2 is SVGIG (reference sequence). V gave up 1 base and J gave up 0 bases, with 6 bases separating them. This CDR3 is 14 amino acids long. CDR3 sequence: CAWSGPATNEKLFF. The CDR3 DNA reads TGTGCCTGGAGTGGGCCAGCAACTAATGAAAAACTGTTTTTT.